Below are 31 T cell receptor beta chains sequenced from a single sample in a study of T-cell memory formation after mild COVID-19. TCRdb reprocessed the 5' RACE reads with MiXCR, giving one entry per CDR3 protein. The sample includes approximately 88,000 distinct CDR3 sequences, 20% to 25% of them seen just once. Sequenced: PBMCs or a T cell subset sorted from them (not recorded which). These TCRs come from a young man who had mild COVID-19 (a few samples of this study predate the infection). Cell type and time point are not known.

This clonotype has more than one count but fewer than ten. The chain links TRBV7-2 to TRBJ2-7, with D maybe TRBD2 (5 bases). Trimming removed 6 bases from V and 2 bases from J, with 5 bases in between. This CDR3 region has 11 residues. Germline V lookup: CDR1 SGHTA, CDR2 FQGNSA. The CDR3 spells CASRRAYEQYF. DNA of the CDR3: TGTGCCAGCAGGCGGGCCTACGAGCAGTACTTC.

CDR3 bases: TGTGCCAGCAGTTACAGGGAGTTTTTCGGCTACACCTTC. It encodes CASSYREFFGYTF. V gene TRBV6-2 or TRBV6-3 combines with J gene TRBJ1-2; D not certain. CDR1 and CDR2 from the germline V gene are MNHEY and SVGEGT. The CDR3 is 13 amino acids. The V end was cut by 2 bases, the J end by 8 bases, with 12 bases between.

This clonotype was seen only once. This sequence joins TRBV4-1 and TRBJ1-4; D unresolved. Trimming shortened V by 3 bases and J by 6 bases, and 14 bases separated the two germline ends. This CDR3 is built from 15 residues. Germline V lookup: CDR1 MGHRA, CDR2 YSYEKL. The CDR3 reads CASSQDTSGDEKLFF. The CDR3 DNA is TGCGCCAGCAGCCAGGATACAAGTGGAGATGAAAAACTGTTTTTT.

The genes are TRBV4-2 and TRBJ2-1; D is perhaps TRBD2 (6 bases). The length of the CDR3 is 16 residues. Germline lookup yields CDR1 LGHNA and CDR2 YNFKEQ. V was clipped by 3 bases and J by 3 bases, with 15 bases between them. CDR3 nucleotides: TGTGCCAGCAGCCAGAGGACTACTCAGGGCTACAATGAGCAGTTCTTC. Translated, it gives CASSQRTTQGYNEQFF.

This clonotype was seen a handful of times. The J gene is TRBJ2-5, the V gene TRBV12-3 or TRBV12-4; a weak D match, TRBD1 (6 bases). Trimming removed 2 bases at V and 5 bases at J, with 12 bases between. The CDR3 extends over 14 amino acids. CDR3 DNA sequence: TGTGCCAGCAGTTTATCCCTGGGGGCCGAGACCCAGTACTTC. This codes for CASSLSLGAETQYF.

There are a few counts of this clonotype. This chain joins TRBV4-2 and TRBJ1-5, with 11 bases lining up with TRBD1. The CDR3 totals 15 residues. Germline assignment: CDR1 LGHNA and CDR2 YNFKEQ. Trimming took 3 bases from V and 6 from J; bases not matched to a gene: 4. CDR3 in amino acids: CASSQGQGDVQPQHF. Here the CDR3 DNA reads TGTGCCAGCAGCCAGGGACAGGGGGATGTTCAGCCCCAGCATTTT.

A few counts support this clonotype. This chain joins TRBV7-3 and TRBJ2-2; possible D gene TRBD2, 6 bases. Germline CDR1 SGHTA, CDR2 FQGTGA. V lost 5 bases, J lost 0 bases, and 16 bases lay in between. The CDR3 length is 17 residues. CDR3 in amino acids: CASSQTGGGTNTGELFF. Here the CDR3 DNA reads TGTGCCAGCAGCCAAACCGGTGGGGGGACGAACACCGGGGAGCTGTTTTTT.

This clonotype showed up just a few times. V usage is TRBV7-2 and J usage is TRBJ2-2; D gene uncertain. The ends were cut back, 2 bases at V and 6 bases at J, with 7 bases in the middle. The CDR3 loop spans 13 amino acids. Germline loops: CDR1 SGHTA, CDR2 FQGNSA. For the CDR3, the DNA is TGTGCCAGCAGCTTACAGGCAGCCGGGGAGCTGTTTTTT. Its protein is CASSLQAAGELFF.

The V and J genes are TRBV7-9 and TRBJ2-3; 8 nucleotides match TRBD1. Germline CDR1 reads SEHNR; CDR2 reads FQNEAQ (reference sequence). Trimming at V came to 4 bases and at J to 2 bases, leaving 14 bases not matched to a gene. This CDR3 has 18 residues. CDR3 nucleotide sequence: TGTGCCAGCAGCTCGACAGGGGAGAGGGGGGCACCCACAGATACGCAGTATTTT. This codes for CASSSTGERGAPTDTQYF.

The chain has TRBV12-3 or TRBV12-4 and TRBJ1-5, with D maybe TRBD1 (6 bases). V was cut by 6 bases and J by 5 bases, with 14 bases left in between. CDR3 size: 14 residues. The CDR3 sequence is CASSYGQHDQPQHF. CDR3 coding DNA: TGTGCCAGCAGCTATGGACAGCACGATCAGCCCCAGCATTTT.

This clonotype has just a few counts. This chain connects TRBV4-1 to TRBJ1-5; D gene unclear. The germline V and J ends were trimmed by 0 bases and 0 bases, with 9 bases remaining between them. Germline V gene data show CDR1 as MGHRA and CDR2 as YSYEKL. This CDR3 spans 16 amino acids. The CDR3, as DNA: TGCGCCAGCAGCCAAGAATTGAGGGATAGCAATCAGCCCCAGCATTTT. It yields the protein CASSQELRDSNQPQHF.

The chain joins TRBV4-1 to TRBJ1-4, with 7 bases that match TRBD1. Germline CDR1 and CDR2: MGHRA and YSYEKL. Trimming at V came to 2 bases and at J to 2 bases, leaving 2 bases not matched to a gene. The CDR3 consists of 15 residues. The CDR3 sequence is CASSQSTGTNEKLFF. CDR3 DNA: TGCGCCAGCAGCCAATCGACAGGGACTAATGAAAAACTGTTTTTT.

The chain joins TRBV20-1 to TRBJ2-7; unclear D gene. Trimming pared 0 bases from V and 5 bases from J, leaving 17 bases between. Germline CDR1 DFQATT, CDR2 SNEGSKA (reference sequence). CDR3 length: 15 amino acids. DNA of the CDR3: TGCAGTGCTAGAGAGGAGCTAACGCTTTGGGACGAGCAGTACTTC. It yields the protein CSAREELTLWDEQYF.

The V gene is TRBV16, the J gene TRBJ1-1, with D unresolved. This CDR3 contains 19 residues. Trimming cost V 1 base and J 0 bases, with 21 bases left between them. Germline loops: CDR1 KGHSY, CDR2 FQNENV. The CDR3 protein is CASSQFIRQERLMNTEAFF. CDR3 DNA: TGTGCCAGCAGCCAATTTATTCGGCAGGAAAGACTAATGAACACTGAAGCTTTCTTT.

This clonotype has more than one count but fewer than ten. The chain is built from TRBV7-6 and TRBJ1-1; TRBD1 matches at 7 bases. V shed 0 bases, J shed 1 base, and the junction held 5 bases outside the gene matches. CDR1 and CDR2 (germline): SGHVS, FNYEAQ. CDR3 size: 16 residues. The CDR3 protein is CASSLAAGQQNTEAFF. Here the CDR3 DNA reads TGTGCCAGCAGCTTAGCGGCGGGACAGCAGAACACTGAAGCTTTCTTT.

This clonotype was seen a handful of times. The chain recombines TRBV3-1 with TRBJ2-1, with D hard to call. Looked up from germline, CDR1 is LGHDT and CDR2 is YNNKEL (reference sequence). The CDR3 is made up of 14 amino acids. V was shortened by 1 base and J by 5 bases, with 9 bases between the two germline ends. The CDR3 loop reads CASSQAGLDNEQFF. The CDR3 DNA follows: TGTGCCAGCAGCCAAGCCGGGCTTGACAATGAGCAGTTCTTC.

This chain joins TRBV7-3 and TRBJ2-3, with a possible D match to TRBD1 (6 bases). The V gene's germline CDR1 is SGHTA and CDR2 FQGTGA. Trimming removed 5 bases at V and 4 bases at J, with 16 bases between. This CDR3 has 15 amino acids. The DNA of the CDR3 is TGTGCCAGCAGCCCTGGGACACCCTGGGCAGATACGCAGTATTTT. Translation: CASSPGTPWADTQYF.

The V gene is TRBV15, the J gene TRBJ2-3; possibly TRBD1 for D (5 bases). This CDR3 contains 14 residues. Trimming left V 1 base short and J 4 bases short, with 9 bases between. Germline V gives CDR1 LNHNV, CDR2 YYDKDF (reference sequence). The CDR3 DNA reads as TGTGCCACCAGCAGAGTCAGGGTGGCAGATACGCAGTATTTT. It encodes CATSRVRVADTQYF.

The CDR3, as DNA: TGTGCCAGCACCCTCTCGGGGGGTTCCACCGGGGAGCTGTTTTTT. Translated: CASTLSGGSTGELFF. The chain is built from TRBV12-3 or TRBV12-4 and TRBJ2-2; 7 bases map to TRBD2. The CDR3 runs to 15 residues. J lost 4 bases, V lost 7 bases, and 9 bases had no gene match.

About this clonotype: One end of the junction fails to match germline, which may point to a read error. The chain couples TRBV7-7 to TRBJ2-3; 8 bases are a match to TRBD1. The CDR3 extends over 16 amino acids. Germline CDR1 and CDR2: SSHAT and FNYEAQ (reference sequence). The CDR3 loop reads CASSLEAGGLTDTQYF. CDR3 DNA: TGTGCTAGCAGCTTAGAGGCAGGGGGCTTAACAGATACGCAGTATTTT. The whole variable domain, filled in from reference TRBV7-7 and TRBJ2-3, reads GAGVSQSPRYKVTKRGQDVTLRCDPISSHATLYWYQQALGQGPEFLTYFNYEAQPDKSGLPSDRFSAERPEGSISTLTIQRTEQRDSAMYRCASSLEAGGLTDTQYFGPGTRLTVL.

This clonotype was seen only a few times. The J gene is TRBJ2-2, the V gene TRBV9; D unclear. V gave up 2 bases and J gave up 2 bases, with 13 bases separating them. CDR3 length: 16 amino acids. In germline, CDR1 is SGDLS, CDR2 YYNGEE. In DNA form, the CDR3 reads TGTGCCAGCAGCGTTCGAGAGGCCGTTAACACCGGGGAGCTGTTTTTT. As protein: CASSVREAVNTGELFF. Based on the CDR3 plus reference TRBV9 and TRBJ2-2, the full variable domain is DSGVTQTPKHLITATGQRVTLRCSPRSGDLSVYWYQQSLDQGLQFLIQYYNGEERAKGNILERFSAQQFPDLHSELNLSSLELGDSALYFCASSVREAVNTGELFFGEGSRLTVL.

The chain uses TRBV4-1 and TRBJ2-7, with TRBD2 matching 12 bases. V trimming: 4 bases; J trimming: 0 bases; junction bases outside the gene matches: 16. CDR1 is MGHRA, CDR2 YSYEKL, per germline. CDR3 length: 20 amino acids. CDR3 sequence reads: CASSRFAPGLAGRSSYEQYF. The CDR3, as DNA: TGCGCCAGCAGCCGATTCGCACCGGGACTAGCGGGCCGTAGCTCCTACGAGCAGTACTTC.

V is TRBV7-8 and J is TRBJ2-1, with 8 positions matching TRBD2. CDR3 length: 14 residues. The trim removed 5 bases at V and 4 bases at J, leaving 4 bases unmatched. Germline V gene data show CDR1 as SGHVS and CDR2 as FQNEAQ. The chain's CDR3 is CASSKLADYNEQFF. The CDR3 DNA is TGTGCCAGCAGCAAACTAGCGGATTACAATGAGCAGTTCTTC.

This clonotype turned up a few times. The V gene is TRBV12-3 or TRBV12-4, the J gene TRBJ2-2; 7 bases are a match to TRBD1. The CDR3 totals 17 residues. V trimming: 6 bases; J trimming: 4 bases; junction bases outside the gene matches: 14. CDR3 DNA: TGTGCCAGCAGCTCGACAGGGCCTAGACGGGGCACCGGGGAGCTGTTTTTT. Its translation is CASSSTGPRRGTGELFF.

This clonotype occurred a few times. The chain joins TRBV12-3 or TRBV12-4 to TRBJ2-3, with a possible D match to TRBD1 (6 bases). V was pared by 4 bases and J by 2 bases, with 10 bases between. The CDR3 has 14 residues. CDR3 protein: CASSYVGATDTQYF. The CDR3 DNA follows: TGTGCCAGCAGTTACGTGGGGGCCACAGATACGCAGTATTTT.

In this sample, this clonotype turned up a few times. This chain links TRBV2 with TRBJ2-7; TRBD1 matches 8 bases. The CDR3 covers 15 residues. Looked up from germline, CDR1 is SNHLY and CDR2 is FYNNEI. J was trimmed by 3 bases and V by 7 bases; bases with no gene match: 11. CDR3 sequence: CASTSDRQGFYEQYV. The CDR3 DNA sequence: TGTGCCAGCACCTCTGACCGACAGGGGTTCTACGAGCAGTACGTC.

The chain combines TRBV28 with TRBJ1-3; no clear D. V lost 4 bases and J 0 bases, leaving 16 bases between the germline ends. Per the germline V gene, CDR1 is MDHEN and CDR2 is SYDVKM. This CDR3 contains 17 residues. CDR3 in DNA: TGTGCCAGCAGTTCCCCTCCCGGCTCCCTCTCTGGAAACACCATATATTTT. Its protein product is CASSSPPGSLSGNTIYF.

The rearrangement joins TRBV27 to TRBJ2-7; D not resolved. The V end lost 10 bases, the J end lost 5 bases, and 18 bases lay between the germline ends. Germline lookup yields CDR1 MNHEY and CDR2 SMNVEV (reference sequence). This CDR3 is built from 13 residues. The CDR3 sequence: CATGVRVWHEQYF. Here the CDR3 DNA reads TGTGCCACCGGAGTCCGAGTCTGGCACGAGCAGTACTTC.

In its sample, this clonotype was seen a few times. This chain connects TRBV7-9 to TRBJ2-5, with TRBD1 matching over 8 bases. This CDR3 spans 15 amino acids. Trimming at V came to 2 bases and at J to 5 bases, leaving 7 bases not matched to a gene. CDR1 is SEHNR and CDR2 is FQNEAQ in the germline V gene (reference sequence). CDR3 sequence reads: CASSLYARGRETQYF. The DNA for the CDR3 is TGTGCCAGCAGCTTATACGCCAGGGGGCGGGAGACCCAGTACTTC. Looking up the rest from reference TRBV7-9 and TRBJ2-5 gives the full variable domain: DTGVSQNPRHKITKRGQNVTFRCDPISEHNRLYWYRQTLGQGPEFLTYFQNEAQLEKSRLLSDRFSAERPKGSFSTLEIQRTEQGDSAMYLCASSLYARGRETQYFGPGTRLLVL.

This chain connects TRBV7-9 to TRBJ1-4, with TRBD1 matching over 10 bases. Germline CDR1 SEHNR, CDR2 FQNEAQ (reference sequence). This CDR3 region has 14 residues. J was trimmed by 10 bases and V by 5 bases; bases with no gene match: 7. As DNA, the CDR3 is TGTGCCAGCAGCCACCGGGACAGGGGCCCAAAACTGTTTTTT. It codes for CASSHRDRGPKLFF.

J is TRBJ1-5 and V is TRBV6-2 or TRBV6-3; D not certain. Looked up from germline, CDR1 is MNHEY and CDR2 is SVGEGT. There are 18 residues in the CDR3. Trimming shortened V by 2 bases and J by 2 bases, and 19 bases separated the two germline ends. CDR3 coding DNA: TGTGCCAGCAGTTACGATGGGGTATATGGCGTGGGCAATCAGCCCCAGCATTTT. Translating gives CASSYDGVYGVGNQPQHF.